One and the same sample provided the 19 T cell receptor beta chains below, sequenced in a study of vaccination effects on CD4 cells after COVID-19. Expansion of antigen-specific CD4+ T cells with viral peptide pools was carried out by the ViraFEST assay before sequencing. Scientists isolated CD4+ T cells after an approximately 9-day culture period ended. The person had PCR-confirmed SARS-CoV-2 infection between March and December 2020. No antigen has been assigned to these receptors. Data came from immunoSEQ multiplex PCR; TCRdb stores just in-frame clones and leaves some out. Among 35,000 to 40,000 clones listed, about 73% were seen once. The material was CD4+ T cells from PBMCs cultured with HCoV-NL63 spike peptides, obtained before COVID-19 vaccination. These receptors were obtained from a human donor who had a prior SARS-CoV-2 infection.

V and J are TRBV6-5 and TRBJ2-7, with 13 bases aligning to TRBD2. CDR3 length: 16 amino acids. Germline lookup yields CDR1 MNHEY and CDR2 SVGAGI. The V segment lost 0 bases and the J segment 3 bases; nucleotides outside the gene matches: 2. The CDR3 loop is CASSYSGTSGDYEQYF. The CDR3 coding sequence is TGTGCCAGCAGTTACTCGGGGACTAGCGGGGACTACGAGCAGTACTTC.

The chain couples TRBV10-3 to TRBJ1-1; D not certain. There are 12 residues in the CDR3. V was shortened by 4 bases and J by 0 bases, with 3 bases between the two germline ends. Germline CDR1 reads ENHRY; CDR2 reads SYGVKD. Here the CDR3 DNA reads TGTGCCATCAGTGGGGTGAACACTGAAGCTTTCTTT. It translates to CAISGVNTEAFF.

V and J are TRBV6-6 and TRBJ1-6, with TRBD1 matching 8 bases. Germline V gene data show CDR1 as MNHNY and CDR2 as SVGAGI (reference sequence). V was pared by 4 bases and J by 5 bases, with 7 bases of the junction left unmatched. This CDR3 spans 16 amino acids. CDR3 residues: CASSLPQGAHNSPLHF. The CDR3 nucleotides are TGTGCCAGCAGTTTACCGCAGGGGGCTCATAATTCACCCCTCCACTTT.

V usage is TRBV2 and J usage is TRBJ2-3, with D possibly TRBD2 on 5 matching bases. Trimming cost V 7 bases and J 3 bases, with 8 bases left between them. Germline CDR1 and CDR2: SNHLY and FYNNEI. The CDR3 is 12 amino acids. CDR3 region: CASKGETDTQYF. CDR3 sequence (DNA): TGTGCCAGCAAGGGAGAAACAGATACGCAGTATTTT.

The CDR3 here is CASSQKGEGAFEKLFF. CDR3 sequence (DNA): TGTGCCAGCAGCCAAAAGGGAGAGGGGGCGTTCGAAAAACTGTTTTTT. The chain carries TRBV7-6 and TRBJ1-4, with 7 bases lining up with TRBD1. The CDR3 sequence is 16 residues long. Germline lookup yields CDR1 SGHVS and CDR2 FNYEAQ. The ends lost 5 bases at V and 8 bases at J; junction bases unmatched: 14.

V and J are TRBV15 and TRBJ1-5; 8 bases line up with TRBD1. J was trimmed by 0 bases and V by 5 bases; bases with no gene match: 9. Germline V gene data show CDR1 as LNHNV and CDR2 as YYDKDF (reference sequence). This CDR3 has 17 amino acids. In nucleotides, the CDR3 is TGTGCCACCAGCGCAGCAGGGGGCATTTATAGCAATCAGCCCCAGCATTTT. It specifies CATSAAGGIYSNQPQHF.

The chain combines TRBV6-5 with TRBJ2-5; 11 positions match TRBD2. The length of the CDR3 is 14 residues. Germline V gives CDR1 MNHEY, CDR2 SVGAGI. V gave up 6 bases and J gave up 4 bases; unmatched junction bases: 4. CDR3 residues: CASRPSGGSETQYF. The DNA of the CDR3 is TGTGCCAGCAGACCTAGCGGGGGGTCAGAGACCCAGTACTTC.

The DNA for the CDR3 is TGTGCCAGCAGCCGCCAAGACAGGGACTCCTACGAGCAGTACTTC. Protein product: CASSRQDRDSYEQYF. The chain employs TRBV11-3 and TRBJ2-7, with 7 bases matching TRBD1. The CDR3 is 15 amino acids. Trimming cost V 5 bases and J 0 bases; bases outside gene matches: 7. Germline lookup yields CDR1 SGHNT and CDR2 YENEEA.

The chain recombines TRBV9 with TRBJ2-1; D unclear. Germline assignment: CDR1 SGDLS and CDR2 YYNGEE. V lost 1 base, J lost 6 bases, and 11 bases lay in between. The CDR3 is 14 amino acids. The CDR3 protein is CASSVTAIPNEQFF. CDR3 DNA: TGTGCCAGCAGCGTAACGGCCATTCCCAATGAGCAGTTCTTC.

V and J are TRBV7-2 and TRBJ2-7; 8 nucleotides line up with TRBD2. V was clipped by 2 bases and J by 1 base; unmatched bases: 4. This CDR3 has 15 residues. The germline V gene encodes CDR1 SGHTA and CDR2 FQGNSA. CDR3 in DNA: TGTGCCAGCAGCTTACTAGCGGGCCTATCCTACGAGCAGTACTTC. It yields the protein CASSLLAGLSYEQYF.

The gene calls are TRBV20-1 and TRBJ2-5, with 12 bases identical to TRBD2. The CDR3 contains 16 residues. J lost 2 bases, V lost 3 bases, and 7 bases had no gene match. From germline, CDR1 is DFQATT and CDR2 SNEGSKA (reference sequence). DNA of the CDR3: TGCAGTGCTAGTCTAGCGGGGGGGCCATCTCAAGAGACCCAGTACTTC. Residues: CSASLAGGPSQETQYF.

The chain employs TRBV7-2 and TRBJ2-7, with TRBD1 matching 7 bases. Germline V gives CDR1 SGHTA, CDR2 FQGNSA. The CDR3 runs to 15 residues. V lost 5 bases and J lost 2; bases outside the gene matches: 9. The CDR3 DNA reads as TGTGCCAGCAGCCAAACAGGGGTTAATCCCTACGAGCAGTACTTC. Translation: CASSQTGVNPYEQYF.

The chain couples TRBV25-1 to TRBJ2-1; 9 bases map to TRBD2. The CDR3 consists of 16 residues. Germline CDR1 and CDR2: MGHDK and SYGVNS. With V trimmed by 2 bases and J by 4 bases, 6 bases remained unmatched. CDR3 coding DNA: TGTGCCAGCAGTGAACCCCGCGGGGGGGGTTACAATGAGCAGTTCTTC. This sequence encodes CASSEPRGGGYNEQFF.

The rearrangement uses TRBV9 and TRBJ1-4; tentatively, D is TRBD1 (6 bases). The V and J ends lost 0 bases and 5 bases respectively, with 11 bases between them. The CDR3 consists of 15 residues. The germline V gene has CDR1 SGDLS and CDR2 YYNGEE. The CDR3 reads CASSVEGVGNEKLFF. The CDR3 coding sequence is TGTGCCAGCAGCGTAGAGGGGGTCGGGAATGAAAAACTGTTTTTT. Full variable domain (rest looked up from reference TRBV9 and TRBJ1-4): DSGVTQTPKHLITATGQRVTLRCSPRSGDLSVYWYQQSLDQGLQFLIQYYNGEERAKGNILERFSAQQFPDLHSELNLSSLELGDSALYFCASSVEGVGNEKLFFGSGTQLSVL.

This chain connects TRBV10-2 to TRBJ2-5; D call uncertain. The CDR3 totals 14 residues. Germline V gene lookup returns CDR1 WSHSY and CDR2 SAAADI. V lost 7 bases to trimming and J lost 4 bases, with 16 bases between them. This CDR3 is CASMGTRGPETQYF. The CDR3 nucleotides read TGCGCCAGCATGGGAACGCGCGGCCCAGAGACCCAGTACTTC.

DNA for the CDR3: TGCGCCAGCAGCCCGACAGGGGTTAATGAAAAACTGTTTTTT. Translating gives CASSPTGVNEKLFF. The genes are TRBV5-1 and TRBJ1-4; 8 bases align to TRBD1. The germline CDR1 and CDR2 sequences are SGHRS and YFSETQ. This CDR3 has 14 residues. Trimming took 4 bases from V and 4 from J; bases not matched to a gene: 3.

The V call is TRBV9, the J call TRBJ2-3, with TRBD2 matching 10 bases. This CDR3 has 13 residues. The germline V gene has CDR1 SGDLS and CDR2 YYNGEE. V dropped 0 bases and J dropped 13; count of bases not matched to a gene: 5. This CDR3 reads CASSVALAGLEYF. CDR3 nucleotides: TGTGCCAGCAGCGTAGCACTAGCGGGGTTGGAGTATTTT.

The chain links TRBV5-5 to TRBJ1-1; D ambiguous. Germline loops: CDR1 SGHKS, CDR2 YYEKEE (reference sequence). This CDR3 contains 16 residues. V gave up 2 bases and J gave up 0 bases, with 14 bases separating them. Written as DNA, the CDR3 is TGTGCCAGCAGCTTCTATGGTGCAGGCTTGAACACTGAAGCTTTCTTT. As protein: CASSFYGAGLNTEAFF.

The chain uses TRBV5-6 and TRBJ2-3, with a possible D match to TRBD1 (6 bases). Germline V gene data show CDR1 as SGHDT and CDR2 as YYEEEE. V was shortened by 2 bases and J by 8 bases, with 12 bases between the two germline ends. The CDR3 extends over 13 amino acids. DNA for the CDR3: TGTGCCAGCAGCTTAGACAGGACGGGTACGCAGTATTTT. Its translation is CASSLDRTGTQYF. The whole variable domain, remainder taken from reference TRBV5-6 and TRBJ2-3, is DAGVTQSPTHLIKTRGQQVTLRCSPKSGHDTVSWYQQALGQGPQFIFQYYEEEERQRGNFPDRFSGHQFPNYSSELNVNALLLGDSALYLCASSLDRTGTQYFGPGTRLTVL.